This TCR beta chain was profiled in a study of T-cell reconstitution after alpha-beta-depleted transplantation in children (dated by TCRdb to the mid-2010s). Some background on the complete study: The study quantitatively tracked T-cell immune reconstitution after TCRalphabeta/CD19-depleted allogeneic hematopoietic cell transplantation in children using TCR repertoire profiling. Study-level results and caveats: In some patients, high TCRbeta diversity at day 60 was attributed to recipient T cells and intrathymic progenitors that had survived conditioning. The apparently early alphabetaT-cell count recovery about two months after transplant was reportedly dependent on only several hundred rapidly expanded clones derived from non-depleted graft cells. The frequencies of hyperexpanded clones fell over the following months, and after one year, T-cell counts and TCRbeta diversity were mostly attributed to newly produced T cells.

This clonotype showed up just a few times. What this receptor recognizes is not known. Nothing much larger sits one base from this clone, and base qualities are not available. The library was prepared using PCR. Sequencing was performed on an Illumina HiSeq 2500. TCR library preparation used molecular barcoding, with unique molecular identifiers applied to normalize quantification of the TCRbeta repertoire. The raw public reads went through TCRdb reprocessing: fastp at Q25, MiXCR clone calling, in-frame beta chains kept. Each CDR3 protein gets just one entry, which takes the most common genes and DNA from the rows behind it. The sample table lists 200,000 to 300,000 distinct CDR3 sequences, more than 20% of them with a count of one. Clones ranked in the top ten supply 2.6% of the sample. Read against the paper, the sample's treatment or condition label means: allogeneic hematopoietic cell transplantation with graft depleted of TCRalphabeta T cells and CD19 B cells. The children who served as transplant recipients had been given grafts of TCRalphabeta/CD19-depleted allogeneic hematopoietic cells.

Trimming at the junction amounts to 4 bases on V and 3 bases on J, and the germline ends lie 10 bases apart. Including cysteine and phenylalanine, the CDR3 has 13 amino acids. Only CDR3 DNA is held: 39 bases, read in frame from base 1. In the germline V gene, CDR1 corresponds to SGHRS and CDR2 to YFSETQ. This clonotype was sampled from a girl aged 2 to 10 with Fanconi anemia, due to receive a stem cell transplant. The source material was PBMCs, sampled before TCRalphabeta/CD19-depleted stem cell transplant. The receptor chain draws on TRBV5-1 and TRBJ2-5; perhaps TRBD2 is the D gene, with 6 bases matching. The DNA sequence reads TGCGCCAGCAGCCTGCAGCGGGAAGAGACCCAGTACTTC. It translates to CASSLQREETQYF.